This TCR beta chain was found in a study of blood T cell repertoires in COVID-19. Assay used: immunoSEQ multiplex PCR; TCRdb lists only in-frame clones, some missing. The top ten hold under 2.5% of the sample, which has under 300,000 clones, 70% to 90% seen once. The sample taken for sequencing was PBMCs or T cells enriched from blood (not recorded which). The TCR sequence derives from a woman in her 50s who had recovered from COVID-19.

This chain's CDR3 is CASSKVLGPGCILPLHF. CDR3 bases: TGTGCCAGCAGCAAAGTATTGGGGCCCGGGTGTATTTTGCCCCTCCACTTT. The gene calls are TRBV21-1 and TRBJ1-6; TRBD1 reflects the table's D call only, with no check against the DNA. TRBV21-1 represents a pseudogene. This CDR3 is built from 17 residues.